This T cell receptor (beta chain) emerged from a study of blood T cell repertoires in COVID-19. CDR3 length: 15 amino acids. V was cut by 5 bases and J by 3 bases, with 15 bases left in between. Germline V gene lookup returns CDR1 SGDLS and CDR2 YYNGEE. Original methodology: Amplifying reference gene primers gave estimates of nucleated cell counts. Profiled with immunoSEQ multiplex PCR; TCRdb holds only in-frame clones, not every one. V, J and clone size reflect that table, while D and trimming were determined from the DNA. The sample lists a few hundred thousand clones; around 84% were seen once. The material sequenced was PBMCs or T cells enriched from blood (not recorded which). The sequence was obtained from a woman aged 40 to 50 with acute COVID-19. The gene calls are TRBV9 and TRBJ1-5, with D perhaps TRBD1 (6 bases). CDR3 coding DNA: TGTGCCAGCAGTGGCGACAGGCTTCCCAATCAGCCCCAGCATTTT. It specifies CASSGDRLPNQPQHF.